One and the same sample provided the 5 T cell receptor beta chains below, sequenced in a study of vaccination effects on CD4 cells after COVID-19. Here immunoSEQ multiplex PCR was the method, and the copy in TCRdb shows in-frame clones only, minus some. The repertoire has approximately 70,000 clones, approximately 74% of them found once; the top ten carry under 3%. Their antigens remain unidentified. Viral peptide pool expansion of antigen-specific CD4+ T cells preceded sequencing in the ViraFEST assay. After less than twelve days in culture, the CD4+ T cells were isolated. The healthy vaccine recipients, who had no prior SARS-CoV-2 infection, showed negative nucleocapsid antibodies. The sequenced sample was CD4+ T cells from PBMCs cultured with HCoV-NL63 spike peptides, obtained before COVID-19 vaccination. The receptors stem from a human donor who received a COVID-19 vaccine.

The chain joins TRBV18 to TRBJ1-2, with 8 nucleotides matching TRBD1. The germline V gene has CDR1 KGHSH and CDR2 LQKENI. Germline trimming cut 1 base from V and 4 bases from J; bases unmatched to any gene: 11. The CDR3 length is 17 residues. CDR3 region: CASSPLAGGDAGYGYTF. As DNA, the CDR3 is TGTGCCAGCTCACCACTCGCAGGGGGCGACGCGGGCTATGGCTACACCTTC.

The chain links TRBV10-1 to TRBJ2-1; D not resolved. The CDR3 contains 14 residues. Trimming stripped 0 bases from V and 2 bases from J, with 5 bases between. Germline values: CDR1 WNHNN, CDR2 SYGVQD (reference sequence). The CDR3 sequence is CASSESLTYNEQFF. For the CDR3, the DNA is TGCGCCAGCAGTGAGTCTCTGACCTACAATGAGCAGTTCTTC.

This clone was seen a few times. The chain has TRBV5-1 and TRBJ1-2, with 8 bases identical to TRBD1. CDR1 SGHRS and CDR2 YFSETQ come from the germline V gene. V gave up 3 bases and J gave up 6 bases; unmatched junction bases: 10. The CDR3 sequence is 15 residues long. The CDR3, as DNA: TGCGCCAGCAGCTCCAGGACAGGGATAGAGGATGGCTACACCTTC. The encoded protein is CASSSRTGIEDGYTF.

The chain employs TRBV4-1 and TRBJ1-4; D unclear. Between the trimmed V and J ends, which lost 0 bases and 2 bases, there was a span of 13 bases. The germline V gene has CDR1 MGHRA and CDR2 YSYEKL. The CDR3 is 17 residues long. DNA for the CDR3: TGCGCCAGCAGCCAAGAGTTCGGGATTGGGACTAATGAAAAACTGTTTTTT. Protein sequence: CASSQEFGIGTNEKLFF.

The rearrangement uses TRBV15 and TRBJ2-3, with D perhaps assigned TRBD1 or TRBD2 (6 bases each). In germline, CDR1 is LNHNV, CDR2 YYDKDF (reference sequence). CDR3 length equals 13 residues. The V and J ends lost 8 bases and 5 bases respectively, with 14 bases between them. The CDR3 sequence is CATRRGGGDTQYF. The CDR3 region has the DNA TGTGCCACCCGACGAGGGGGAGGAGATACGCAGTATTTT.